This T cell receptor beta chain was found in a study of T cell responses to AZD1222 COVID-19 vaccine. Study as a whole: Pooled together were second doses at about 4 or about 12 weeks. Points from the study as a whole: Researchers report vaccine-associated CD4 TCRs spanning spike, with dominance at 160-218 and 743-854.

Generated by immunoSEQ multiplex PCR, the TCRdb table keeps only in-frame clones and is missing some. The sample holds about 120,000 clones, approximately 91% seen once. In regard to this clone: The antigen is undetermined.

Per germline, CDR1 SEHNR and CDR2 FQNEAQ (reference sequence). The ends were cut back, 4 bases at V and 0 bases at J, with 11 bases in the middle. The CDR3 spans 15 residues. This clonotype originated in an adult in good health. V gene TRBV7-9 combines with J gene TRBJ2-3; perhaps D is TRBD1 or TRBD2 (5 bases each). The material was peripheral blood, obtained on day 0 of AZD1222 vaccination. CDR3 region: CASSSRDRSTDTQYF. For the CDR3, the DNA is TGTGCCAGCAGCTCCCGGGACCGAAGCACAGATACGCAGTATTTT.